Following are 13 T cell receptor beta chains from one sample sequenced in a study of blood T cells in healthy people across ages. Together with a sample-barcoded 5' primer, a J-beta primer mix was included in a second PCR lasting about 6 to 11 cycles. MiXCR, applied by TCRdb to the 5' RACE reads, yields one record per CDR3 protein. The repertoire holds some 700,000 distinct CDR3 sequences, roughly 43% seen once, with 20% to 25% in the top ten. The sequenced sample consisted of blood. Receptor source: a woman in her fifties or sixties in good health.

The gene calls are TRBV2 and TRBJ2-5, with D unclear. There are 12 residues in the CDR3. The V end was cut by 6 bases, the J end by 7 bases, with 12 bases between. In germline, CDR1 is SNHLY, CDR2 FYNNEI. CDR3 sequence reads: CASSTLSGTQYF. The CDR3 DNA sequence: TGTGCCAGCAGCACCCTGAGTGGGACCCAGTACTTC.

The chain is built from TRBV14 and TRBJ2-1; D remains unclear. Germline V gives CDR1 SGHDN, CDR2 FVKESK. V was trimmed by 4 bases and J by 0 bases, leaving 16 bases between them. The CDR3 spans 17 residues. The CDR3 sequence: CASSRDRRESSYNEQFF. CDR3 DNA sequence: TGTGCCAGCAGCCGTGACCGACGAGAAAGCTCCTACAATGAGCAGTTCTTC.

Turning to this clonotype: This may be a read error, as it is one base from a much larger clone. For the CDR3, the DNA is TGTGCCATCAGTGTGGGCCATGAGCAGTTCTTC. Protein product: CAISVGHEQFF. The chain has TRBV10-3 and TRBJ2-1; D gene ambiguous. The CDR3 is made up of 11 amino acids. The V gene lost 4 bases and the J gene lost 8 bases, with 6 bases spanning the gap. Germline V gene data show CDR1 as ENHRY and CDR2 as SYGVKD.

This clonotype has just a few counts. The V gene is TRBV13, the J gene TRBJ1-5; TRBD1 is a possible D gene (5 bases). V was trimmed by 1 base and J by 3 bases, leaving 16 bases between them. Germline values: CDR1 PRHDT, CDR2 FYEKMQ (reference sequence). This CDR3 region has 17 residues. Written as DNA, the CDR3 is TGTGCCAGCAGCTTAGCCCAACAGGCCGGATCCAATCAGCCCCAGCATTTT. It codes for CASSLAQQAGSNQPQHF.

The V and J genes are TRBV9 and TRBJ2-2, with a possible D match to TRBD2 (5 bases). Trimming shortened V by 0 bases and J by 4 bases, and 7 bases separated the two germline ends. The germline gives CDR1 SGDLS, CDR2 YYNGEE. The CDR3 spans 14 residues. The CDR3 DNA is TGTGCCAGCAGCGTAGCGGGGTCCACCGGGGAGCTGTTTTTT. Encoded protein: CASSVAGSTGELFF.

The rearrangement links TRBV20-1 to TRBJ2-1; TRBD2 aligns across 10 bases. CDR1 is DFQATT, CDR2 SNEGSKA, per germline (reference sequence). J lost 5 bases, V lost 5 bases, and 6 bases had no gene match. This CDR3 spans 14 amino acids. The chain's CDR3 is CSAWSGRADNEQFF. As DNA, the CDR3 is TGCAGTGCTTGGAGCGGGAGGGCCGACAATGAGCAGTTCTTC.

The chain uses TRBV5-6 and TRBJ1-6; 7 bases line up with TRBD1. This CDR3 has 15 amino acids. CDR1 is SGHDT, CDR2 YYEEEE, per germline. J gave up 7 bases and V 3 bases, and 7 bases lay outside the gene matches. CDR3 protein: CASSSRDSGNSPLHF. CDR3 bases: TGTGCCAGCAGCTCTAGGGACAGCGGCAATTCACCCCTCCACTTT.

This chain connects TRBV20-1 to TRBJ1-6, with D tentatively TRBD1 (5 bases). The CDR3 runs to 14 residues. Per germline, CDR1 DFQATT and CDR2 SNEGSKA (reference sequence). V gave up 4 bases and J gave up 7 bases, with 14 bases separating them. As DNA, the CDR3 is TGCAGTGCTATATCCGGGACGGCAAATTCACCCCTCCACTTT. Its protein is CSAISGTANSPLHF.

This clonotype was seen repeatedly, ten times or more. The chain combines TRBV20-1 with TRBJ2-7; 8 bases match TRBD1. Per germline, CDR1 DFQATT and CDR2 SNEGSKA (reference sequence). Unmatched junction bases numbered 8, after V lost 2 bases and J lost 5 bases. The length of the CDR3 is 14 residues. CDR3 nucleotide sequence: TGCAGTGCTAGATACCAGGGGGCTCGGGACGAGCAGTACTTC. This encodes CSARYQGARDEQYF.

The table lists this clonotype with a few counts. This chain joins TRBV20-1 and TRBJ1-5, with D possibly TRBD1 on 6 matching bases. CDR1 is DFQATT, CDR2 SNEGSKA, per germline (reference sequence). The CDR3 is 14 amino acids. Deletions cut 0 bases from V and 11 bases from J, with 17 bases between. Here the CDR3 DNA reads TGCAGTGCTAGAGATGGGTGGGGGGCGGTGACCCAGCATTTT. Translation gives CSARDGWGAVTQHF.

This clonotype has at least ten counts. CDR3 amino acids: CASSLGLAETYNEQFF. The CDR3 DNA follows: TGTGCCAGCAGCTTAGGACTAGCGGAAACTTACAATGAGCAGTTCTTC. The rearrangement joins TRBV7-8 to TRBJ2-1; TRBD2 matches 9 bases. V shed 1 base, J shed 4 bases, and the junction held 5 bases outside the gene matches. Germline CDR1 and CDR2: SGHVS and FQNEAQ. This CDR3 region has 16 residues. The full variable domain, in which reference TRBV7-8 and TRBJ2-1 provide the parts outside the CDR3, is GAGVSQSPRYKVAKRGQDVALRCDPISGHVSLFWYQQALGQGPEFLTYFQNEAQLDKSGLPSDRFFAERPEGSVSTLKIQRTQQEDSAVYLCASSLGLAETYNEQFFGPGTRLTVL.

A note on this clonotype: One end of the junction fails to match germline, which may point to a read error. DNA of the CDR3: TGTGCCACCAATAGCGGGACTCGGTACAATAAGCAGTTCTTC. Protein product: CATNSGTRYNKQFF. The chain carries TRBV24-1 and TRBJ2-1, with TRBD2 matching over 8 bases. Germline V CDR1 and CDR2: KGHDR, SFDVKD. This CDR3 contains 14 residues.

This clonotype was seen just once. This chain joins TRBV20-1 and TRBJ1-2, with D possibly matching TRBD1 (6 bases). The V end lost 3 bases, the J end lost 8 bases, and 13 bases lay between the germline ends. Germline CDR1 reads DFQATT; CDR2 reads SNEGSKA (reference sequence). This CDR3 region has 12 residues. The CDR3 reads CSASQGLEGYTF. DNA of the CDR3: TGCAGTGCTAGTCAGGGGCTGGAGGGCTACACCTTC.